The rows below give T cell receptor beta chains drawn from one sample of a study of blood T cell repertoires in COVID-19. The data were produced by immunoSEQ multiplex PCR, yet TCRdb's version contains in-frame clones alone and is incomplete. This sample has about 110,000 clones, with 60% to 85% found just once. Sequenced sample: peripheral blood. The receptors were sampled from a woman in her thirties or forties with acute or convalescent COVID-19. Both conserved end residues are part of each CDR3. The D gene is left open where the match is weak. Size tells how often a clone was seen (once, few, many) or the class of an expanded clone, and some rows leave it out.

j_call: TRBJ2-7; clone_size: once; d_call: .; v_call: TRBV5-6; cdr3_aa: CASSLQGSGYEQYF; cdr3_nt: TGTGCCAGCAGCTTGCAGGGATCTGGCTACGAGCAGTACTTC
j_call: TRBJ1-1; clone_size: few; d_call: TRBD1; v_call: TRBV25-1; cdr3_aa: CASSTNPGQKYANTEAFF; cdr3_nt: TGTGCCAGCAGTACTAACCCGGGACAGAAATACGCGAACACTGAAGCTTTCTTT
j_call: TRBJ2-1; clone_size: .; d_call: TRBD2; v_call: TRBV28; cdr3_aa: CASSSTPGTSGGAFLNNEQFF; cdr3_nt: TGTGCCAGCAGTTCTACCCCCGGGACTAGCGGGGGGGCCTTTCTGAACAATGAGCAGTTCTTC
j_call: TRBJ1-4; clone_size: .; d_call: TRBD1; v_call: TRBV3-1/TRBV3-2; cdr3_aa: CASSQETGGRNEKLFF; cdr3_nt: TGTGCCAGCAGCCAAGAAACAGGGGGCAGAAATGAAAAACTGTTTTTT
j_call: TRBJ2-1; clone_size: few; d_call: .; v_call: TRBV6-5; cdr3_aa: CASSYPGGLGEQFF; cdr3_nt: TGTGCCAGCAGCTATCCGGGGGGCCTTGGTGAGCAGTTCTTC
j_call: TRBJ2-7; clone_size: .; d_call: .; v_call: TRBV5-1; cdr3_aa: CASSFPGSYEQYF; cdr3_nt: TGCGCCAGCAGCTTTCCCGGGTCCTACGAGCAGTACTTC
j_call: TRBJ2-1; clone_size: .; d_call: TRBD1; v_call: TRBV2; cdr3_aa: CASRDPGQGWNEQFF; cdr3_nt: TGTGCCAGCAGGGACCCGGGACAGGGGTGGAATGAGCAGTTCTTC
j_call: TRBJ2-7; clone_size: once; d_call: TRBD1; v_call: TRBV19; cdr3_aa: CASSKSGTGTYEQYF; cdr3_nt: TGTGCCAGTAGTAAATCCGGGACAGGGACCTACGAGCAGTACTTC
j_call: TRBJ1-1; clone_size: .; d_call: .; v_call: TRBV12-5; cdr3_aa: CASEGITEAFF; cdr3_nt: TGTGCTAGTGAGGGGATCACTGAAGCTTTCTTT
j_call: TRBJ1-2; clone_size: .; d_call: .; v_call: TRBV19; cdr3_aa: CASSIQGNYGYTF; cdr3_nt: TGTGCCAGTAGTATTCAGGGGAACTATGGCTACACCTTC
j_call: TRBJ2-5; clone_size: .; d_call: TRBD1; v_call: TRBV9; cdr3_aa: CASSGGQAQETQYF; cdr3_nt: TGTGCCAGCAGCGGGGGACAGGCACAAGAGACCCAGTACTTC
j_call: TRBJ2-5; clone_size: .; d_call: TRBD1; v_call: TRBV30; cdr3_aa: CAWSAKGAQETQYF; cdr3_nt: TGTGCCTGGAGTGCGAAGGGGGCCCAGGAGACCCAGTACTTC
j_call: TRBJ1-5; clone_size: .; d_call: .; v_call: TRBV28; cdr3_aa: CASSSTGHRQPQHF; cdr3_nt: TGTGCCAGCAGTTCTACAGGTCATCGGCAGCCCCAGCATTTT
j_call: TRBJ2-7; clone_size: .; d_call: TRBD1; v_call: TRBV7-9; cdr3_aa: CASRGTGPTYEQYF; cdr3_nt: TGTGCCAGCAGGGGGACAGGCCCCACCTACGAGCAGTACTTC
j_call: TRBJ2-7; clone_size: .; d_call: TRBD2; v_call: TRBV5-1; cdr3_aa: CASSFGGVRYEQYF; cdr3_nt: TGCGCCAGCAGCTTCGGGGGGGTGCGCTACGAGCAGTACTTC
j_call: TRBJ1-3; clone_size: many; d_call: .; v_call: TRBV3-1/TRBV3-2; cdr3_aa: CASSQGTQGGNTIYF; cdr3_nt: TGTGCCAGCAGCCAAGGAACACAGGGTGGAAACACCATATATTTT
j_call: TRBJ2-3; clone_size: .; d_call: .; v_call: TRBV3-1/TRBV3-2; cdr3_aa: CASTPLGTDTQYF; cdr3_nt: TGTGCCAGCACCCCCCTAGGCACAGATACGCAGTATTTT
j_call: TRBJ2-7; clone_size: .; d_call: .; v_call: TRBV10-2; cdr3_aa: CASSGGRGVDEQYF; cdr3_nt: TGCGCCAGCAGTGGGGGCAGGGGTGTAGACGAGCAGTACTTC
j_call: TRBJ2-2; clone_size: many; d_call: TRBD2; v_call: TRBV11-2; cdr3_aa: CASSGGLAGGTGELFF; cdr3_nt: TGTGCCAGCAGCGGGGGACTAGCGGGCGGTACCGGGGAGCTGTTTTTT
j_call: TRBJ2-2; clone_size: .; d_call: .; v_call: TRBV6-5; cdr3_aa: CASSRVDLNTGELFF; cdr3_nt: TGTGCCAGCAGCCGGGTGGATCTGAACACCGGGGAGCTGTTTTTT
j_call: TRBJ2-1; clone_size: .; d_call: TRBD2; v_call: TRBV5-4; cdr3_aa: CASTSSGGPTNEQFF; cdr3_nt: TGTGCCAGCACCTCTAGCGGGGGGCCAACCAATGAGCAGTTCTTC
j_call: TRBJ2-2; clone_size: .; d_call: TRBD2; v_call: TRBV9; cdr3_aa: CASSVGLAETGELFF; cdr3_nt: TGTGCCAGCAGCGTAGGACTAGCGGAGACCGGGGAGCTGTTTTTT
j_call: TRBJ2-2; clone_size: .; d_call: .; v_call: TRBV7-6; cdr3_aa: CASSSGITSQTVDTGELFF; cdr3_nt: TGTGCCAGCAGCTCAGGGATTACCTCTCAGACTGTGGACACCGGGGAGCTGTTTTTT